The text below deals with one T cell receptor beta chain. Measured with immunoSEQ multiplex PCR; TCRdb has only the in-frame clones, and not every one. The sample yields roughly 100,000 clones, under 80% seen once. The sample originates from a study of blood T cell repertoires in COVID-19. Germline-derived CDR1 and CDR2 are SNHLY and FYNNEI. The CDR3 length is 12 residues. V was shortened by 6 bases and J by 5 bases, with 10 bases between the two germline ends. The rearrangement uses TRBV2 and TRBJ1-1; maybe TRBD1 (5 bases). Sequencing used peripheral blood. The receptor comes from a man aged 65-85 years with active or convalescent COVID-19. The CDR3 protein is CASRERGTEAFF. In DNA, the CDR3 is TGTGCCAGCAGGGAAAGGGGTACTGAAGCTTTCTTT. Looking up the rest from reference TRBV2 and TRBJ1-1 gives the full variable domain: EPEVTQTPSHQVTQMGQEVILRCVPISNHLYFYWYRQILGQKVEFLVSFYNNEISEKSEIFDDQFSVERPDGSNFTLKIRSTKLEDSAMYFCASRERGTEAFFGQGTRLTVV.